One sample yielded the 18 T cell receptor beta chains listed below, sequenced in a study of vaccination and CD4 T cells after COVID-19. The Oncomine TCR Beta short-read assay was what sequenced the DNA obtained from cultured CD4+ T cells. TCRdb re-analysed the PCR reads in MiXCR, keeping a single row per CDR3 protein. The table lists over 3,500 distinct CDR3 sequences, approximately 16% of them singletons. These receptors are not linked to any known antigen. Treatment defined: 10-day PBMC culture with coronavirus spike peptide pools or control peptides (ViraFEST assay). Source material: CD4+ T cells from blood, cultured in vitro. Receptors originate from a human donor who had recovered from COVID-19.

In this sample, this clonotype is medium-sized. V is TRBV20-1 and J is TRBJ1-6; 8 positions agree with TRBD1. The ends lost 0 bases at V and 7 bases at J; junction bases unmatched: 5. This CDR3 has 15 residues. CDR1 is DFQATT, CDR2 SNEGSKA, per germline (reference sequence). The CDR3 nucleotides read TGCAGTGCTAGAGAAGGACAGGGCGTCAATTCACCCCTCCACTTT. This encodes CSAREGQGVNSPLHF.

This chain links TRBV6-1 with TRBJ2-4; D gene ambiguous. Trimming took off 0 bases at V and 8 bases at J, with 14 bases between the two ends. The length of the CDR3 is 15 residues. CDR1 is MNHNS, CDR2 SASEGT, per germline. The chain's CDR3 is CASSEAGRSRDIQYF. CDR3 in DNA: TGTGCCAGCAGTGAAGCCGGGCGGAGTAGAGACATTCAGTACTTC.

This clonotype was seen a few times. V gene TRBV28 combines with J gene TRBJ2-1, with D perhaps TRBD2 (6 bases). CDR3 size: 13 residues. The V gene's germline CDR1 is MDHEN and CDR2 SYDVKM. Trimming removed 8 bases from V and 6 bases from J, with 14 bases in between. CDR3 in DNA: TGTGCCAGCGATACCGGGACTGTCAATGAGCAGTTCTTC. It yields the protein CASDTGTVNEQFF.

This clonotype was seen just once. This chain connects TRBV5-1 to TRBJ2-3; no clear D gene. CDR3 length: 14 amino acids. Germline CDR1 and CDR2: SGHRS and YFSETQ. With 3 bases removed from V and 5 bases from J, the gap between germline ends came to 13 bases. CDR3 residues: CASSSLTGQDTQYF. CDR3 coding DNA: TGCGCCAGCAGCTCCCTTACCGGTCAAGATACGCAGTATTTT.

This clonotype turned up a few times. DNA of the CDR3: TGTGCCAGCAGTTTCCAGGGTGGTGGAAACACCATATATTTT. It codes for CASSFQGGGNTIYF. The rearrangement uses TRBV12-3 or TRBV12-4 and TRBJ1-3; a possible D gene is TRBD1 (5 bases). V dropped 3 bases and J dropped 3 bases, with 9 bases sitting between them. The CDR3 consists of 14 residues.

The rearrangement links TRBV19 to TRBJ2-2; D possibly corresponds to TRBD2 (6 bases). Germline CDR1 is LNHDA and CDR2 is SQIVND (reference sequence). The CDR3 consists of 16 residues. V was trimmed by 7 bases and J by 4 bases, leaving 19 bases between them. The CDR3 bases are TGTGCCAGTATCACCCGTCGGTCGGGGGTCACCGGGGAGCTGTTTTTT. Translation: CASITRRSGVTGELFF.

The rearrangement joins TRBV5-1 to TRBJ2-7, with D perhaps TRBD2 (5 bases). The CDR3 sequence is 14 residues long. Germline V CDR1 and CDR2: SGHRS, YFSETQ. V gave up 0 bases and J gave up 0 bases, with 7 bases separating them. The chain's CDR3 is CASSLGGRSYEQYF. CDR3 nucleotide sequence: TGCGCCAGCAGCTTGGGAGGGCGCTCCTACGAGCAGTACTTC.

Sample share makes this clonotype medium-sized. The CDR3 bases are TGTGCCAGCAGTGATTCTTTGGGCACTCACGGGCAGTACTTC. Translated: CASSDSLGTHGQYF. The J gene is TRBJ2-7, the V gene TRBV2; D ambiguous. The CDR3 is 14 amino acids. CDR1 is SNHLY, CDR2 FYNNEI, per germline. Trimming stripped 3 bases from V and 9 bases from J, with 18 bases between.

The gene calls are TRBV2 and TRBJ2-7; D unresolved. The germline V and J ends were trimmed by 3 bases and 2 bases, with 5 bases remaining between them. Germline V gives CDR1 SNHLY, CDR2 FYNNEI. The CDR3 covers 12 residues. CDR3 sequence reads: CASSEPTYEQYF. CDR3 nucleotides: TGTGCCAGCAGTGAGCCAACCTACGAGCAGTACTTC.

The rearrangement links TRBV12-3 or TRBV12-4 to TRBJ1-2; TRBD1 aligns across 11 bases. J lost 7 bases, V lost 6 bases, and 4 bases had no gene match. CDR3 length equals 13 residues. The CDR3 region has the DNA TGTGCCAGCAGGGGGACAGGGGGGACTGGCTACACCTTC. As protein: CASRGTGGTGYTF.

This clonotype has more than one count but fewer than ten. CDR3 DNA sequence: TGTGCCAGCAGCTTGGGGGAGGGCTACTACAATGAGCAGTTCTTC. This gives the protein CASSLGEGYYNEQFF. The rearrangement uses TRBV5-4 and TRBJ2-1; 7 positions match TRBD2. Germline V gene sequence: CDR1 SGHNT, CDR2 YYREEE (reference sequence). The CDR3 is 15 amino acids. With 0 bases clipped from V and 3 bases from J, the junction kept 3 bases outside the gene matches.

Comments on this clonotype: Since a much larger clone is just one base distant, this may be a read error. The conserved closing phenylalanine or tryptophan is absent in this CDR3, likely reflecting a read error. CDR3 bases: TGCAGTGCCCCGAGAGGAACTCAACGAGGGACCCAGTACTAC. Protein sequence: CSAPRGTQRGTQYY. The J gene is TRBJ2-5, the V gene TRBV20-1; D is unclear. CDR3 length: 14 residues. The V gene lost 6 bases and the J gene lost 7 bases, with 21 bases spanning the gap. The germline V gene has CDR1 DFQATT and CDR2 SNEGSKA (reference sequence).

This clonotype is classed as medium-sized. The rearrangement links TRBV11-2 to TRBJ1-1; 8 nucleotides match TRBD1. Trimming at V came to 4 bases and at J to 5 bases, leaving 6 bases not matched to a gene. This CDR3 spans 14 amino acids. Germline assignment: CDR1 SGHAT and CDR2 FQNNGV. The CDR3 DNA sequence: TGTGCCAGCAGCTCGACAGGGGCGAGGACTGAAGCTTTCTTT. This encodes CASSSTGARTEAFF. The complete variable domain, with remaining parts taken from reference TRBV11-2 and TRBJ1-1, reads EAGVAQSPRYKIIEKRQSVAFWCNPISGHATLYWYQQILGQGPKLLIQFQNNGVVDDSQLPKDRFSAERLKGVDSTLKIQPAKLEDSAVYLCASSSTGARTEAFFGQGTRLTVV.

This clonotype has more than one count but fewer than ten. J is TRBJ2-7 and V is TRBV30; a weak D match, TRBD1 (5 bases). The CDR3 runs to 12 residues. V lost 2 bases, J lost 4 bases, and 9 bases lay in between. Per germline, CDR1 GTSNPN and CDR2 SVGIG (reference sequence). The CDR3 nucleotides read TGTGCCTGGAGTTTGGGGCATTACGAGCAGTACTTC. It translates to CAWSLGHYEQYF.

This clonotype occurred a few times. CDR3 protein: CASTGLAGGSSYNEQFF. In DNA, the CDR3 is TGTGCCAGCACGGGACTAGCGGGGGGAAGCTCCTACAATGAGCAGTTCTTC. This chain uses TRBV25-1 with TRBJ2-1; 15 nucleotides match TRBD2. The junction had 4 bases not matched to a gene; V was cut back by 7 bases and J by 0 bases. CDR3 length: 17 residues. Germline lookup yields CDR1 MGHDK and CDR2 SYGVNS.

In its sample, this clonotype is medium-sized (0.01 to 0.1%). The J gene is TRBJ1-5, the V gene TRBV12-3 or TRBV12-4; D unresolved. The CDR3 loop spans 14 amino acids. V lost 6 bases to trimming and J lost 4 bases, with 13 bases between them. The CDR3 DNA sequence: TGTGCCAGCAGGCAGGACGGAATAAATCAGCCCCAGCATTTT. Translated, it gives CASRQDGINQPQHF.

The gene calls are TRBV15 and TRBJ2-3; tentatively, D is TRBD2 (7 bases). The CDR3 extends over 16 amino acids. V lost 3 bases, J lost 6 bases, and 19 bases lay in between. The germline V gene has CDR1 LNHNV and CDR2 YYDKDF (reference sequence). In nucleotides, the CDR3 is TGTGCCACCAGCAGGAGGGGGGGATCCGTTTCGGATACGCAGTATTTT. This encodes CATSRRGGSVSDTQYF.

This chain links TRBV19 with TRBJ2-2; unclear D gene. This CDR3 has 15 residues. V was cut by 4 bases and J by 0 bases, with 9 bases left in between. The germline gives CDR1 LNHDA, CDR2 SQIVND (reference sequence). The CDR3 region has the DNA TGTGCCAGTAGTAATGCGGCCACGAACACCGGGGAGCTGTTTTTT. As protein: CASSNAATNTGELFF. The entire variable domain, with the rest obtained from reference TRBV19 and TRBJ2-2, is as follows: DGGITQSPKYLFRKEGQNVTLSCEQNLNHDAMYWYRQDPGQGLRLIYYSQIVNDFQKGDIAEGYSVSREKKESFPLTVTSAQKNPTAFYLCASSNAATNTGELFFGEGSRLTVL.